The TCR beta chain under discussion was sequenced for a study of cytotoxic CD8 clonotypes in ibrutinib-treated CLL (dated by TCRdb to the early 2020s). Turning to the overall study: The cohort had about ten relapsed/refractory and around 16 treatment-naive patients; under 18 were IGHV unmutated. Cryopreserved peripheral blood mononuclear cells were obtained prior to treatment, at the time of response, and at either disease progression or sustained remission. Patients were still on ibrutinib when every remission and progressive disease sample was collected. Samples averaged approximately 260,000 productive templates and some 96,000 productive rearrangements. Samples at response were collected after a median of roughly twelve months of treatment, with a range of about 6 to 40 months. Responses were partial in roughly 24 patients and complete in 2; after median approximately 5.5 years follow-up, about 14 stayed in remission and 12 progressed. Longitudinal samples were obtainable from 26 of the 86 participants in the trial.

Including the terminal cysteine and phenylalanine, the CDR3 comprises 13 residues. Solely the CDR3 DNA is kept, with 39 bases framed from the first base. CDR1 is given as SGHRS and CDR2 as YFSETQ, both from the germline V gene. The junction shows trimming of 5 bases on V and 8 bases on J, and the gene matches do not reach 8 bases of it. The study at large found these results: Sampling times were not matched between patients in sustained remission and patients whose disease was progressing, and lymph node repertoires were not examined. Public clonotypes were found to be uncommon and were observed to contract or remain stable during treatment; the increase in clonality was shown to reflect expansion of private clonotypes at ibrutinib response. Baseline clonality exceeded that of age-matched healthy donors and correlated strongly with circulating CD8+ T-cell counts. Clonality rose at ibrutinib response, remained stable during sustained remission, and dropped back toward baseline at progression.

Each clonotype received, on average, about 10x coverage in deep resolution sequencing performed on a MiSeq, where the target depth lay between 1 in 1 million and 1 in 200,000 T cells. The immunoSEQ hsTCRB Kit was used to generate TCR beta libraries. The study's own analysis went as follows. ImmunoSEQ Data Assistant and ImmunoSEQ Analyzer were used for data analysis, and V, D and J genes were assigned according to IMGT definitions. Clonality, which ranges from 0 to 1, was calculated as one minus the normalized Shannon entropy of productive rearrangement frequencies. Only overrepresented clonotypes making up at least 0.05% of the repertoire of each patient were included in the public clonotype analysis. About twelve age-matched healthy donor repertoires from immuneACCESS were used as controls for clonality. TCRdb limited this immuneACCESS table to in-frame rearrangements with V and J called. A share of clones is missing; checked studies link under half to unresolved V genes, and the rest is unexplained. D and trimming were read from the DNA, whereas the V and J calls and clone size are those reported in that table. This sample holds 110,000 to 150,000 clones; 70% to 80% were observed only once. The ten largest clones add up to around 30% of the sample.

The time point label, as the study defines it: approximately eleven months on ibrutinib. For TCR beta library preparation, roughly 2 micrograms of genomic DNA were isolated from cryopreserved PBMCs. Longitudinal blood samples from CLL patients on ibrutinib monotherapy were analyzed using high-throughput TCR beta sequencing. The patients were enrolled in a single-center, open-label phase 2 trial of ibrutinib monotherapy. About this clone: What antigen it recognizes has not been identified. No base-level quality is on record; no much larger clone is a single base apart.

The sequence was obtained from a human donor with chronic lymphocytic leukemia. This receptor chain uses TRBV5-1 and TRBJ1-2, and 8 bases in between align with TRBD1. The sample was PBMCs, taken after 12 months of ibrutinib treatment. The bases read TGCGCCAGCAGAGCCCAGGGGGCGCAAGGCTACACCTTC. Translated, this gives CASRAQGAQGYTF.